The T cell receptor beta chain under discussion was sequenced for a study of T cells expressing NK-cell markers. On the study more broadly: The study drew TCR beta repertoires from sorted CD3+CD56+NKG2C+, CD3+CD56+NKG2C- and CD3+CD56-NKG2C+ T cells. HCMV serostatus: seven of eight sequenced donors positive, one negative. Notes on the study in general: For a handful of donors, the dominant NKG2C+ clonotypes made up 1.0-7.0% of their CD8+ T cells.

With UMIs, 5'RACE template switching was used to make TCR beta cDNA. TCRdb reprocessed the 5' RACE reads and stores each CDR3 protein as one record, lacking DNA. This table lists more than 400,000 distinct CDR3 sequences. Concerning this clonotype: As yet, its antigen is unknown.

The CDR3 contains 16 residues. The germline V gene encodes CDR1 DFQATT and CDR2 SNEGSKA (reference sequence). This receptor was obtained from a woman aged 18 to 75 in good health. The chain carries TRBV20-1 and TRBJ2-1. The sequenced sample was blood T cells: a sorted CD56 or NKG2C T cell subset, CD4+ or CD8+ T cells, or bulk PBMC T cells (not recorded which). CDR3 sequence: CSARAHTGGSYNEQFF.